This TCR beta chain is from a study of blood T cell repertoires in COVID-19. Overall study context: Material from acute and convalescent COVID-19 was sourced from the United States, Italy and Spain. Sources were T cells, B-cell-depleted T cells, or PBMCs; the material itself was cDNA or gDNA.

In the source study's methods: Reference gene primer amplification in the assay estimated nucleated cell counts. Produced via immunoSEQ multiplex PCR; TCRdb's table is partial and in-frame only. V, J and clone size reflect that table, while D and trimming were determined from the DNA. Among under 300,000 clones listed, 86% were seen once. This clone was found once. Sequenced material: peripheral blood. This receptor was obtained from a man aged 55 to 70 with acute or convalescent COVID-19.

For the CDR3, the DNA is TGCGCCAGCAGCCAAGGTTTTCGGGACAGTAATGAAAAACTGTTTTTT. Encoded protein: CASSQGFRDSNEKLFF. The chain recombines TRBV4-3 with TRBJ1-4, with 7 positions matching TRBD1. V trimming: 1 base; J trimming: 4 bases; junction bases outside the gene matches: 6. The CDR3 extends over 16 amino acids. Per the germline V gene, CDR1 is LGHNA and CDR2 is YSLEER.